This T cell receptor (beta chain) was captured in a study of cytomegalovirus exposure and HLA in healthy donors (dated by TCRdb to about 2017). Some background on the complete study: According to a later analysis, the approximately 130 validation repertoires were produced on the same platform as the roughly 720 repertoires of the first cohort. Along with the approximately 700-subject first cohort, a separate validation cohort of over a hundred different subjects was used. The study aimed to test whether cataloging public T cell receptors could reveal signatures of past pathogen exposure. High-throughput TCR immunosequencing, statistical association of individual TCRs with disease status, and machine learning were combined to predict cytomegalovirus infection status.

Broader findings and caveats from the paper: A few of the identified cytomegalovirus-associated TCR beta chains were confirmed in vitro to be specific for cytomegalovirus antigens. Of the cluster scores, 90% to 95% were above 0 in a later analysis, which found that TCRs clustered in the first cohort also tended to co-occur in the roughly 130 validation repertoires. Across donors, most TCR sequences were observed very rarely, whereas some public TCRs were present in many individuals. A later analysis had no HLA typing for the validation cohort, so co-occurrence there was scored across all 110 or so repertoires. It was suggested by the authors that the approach could potentially be generalized to other disease states and immunological phenotypes. In the study, 150 to 200 TCR beta chains were listed as associated with cytomegalovirus. In both the original and validation cohorts, the classifier was reported to diagnose cytomegalovirus status with high specificity and sensitivity.

Of note for this clone: There is no known antigen for this receptor. No base-level quality is on record; no much larger clone is a single base apart.

Separate from the approximately 700-subject first cohort, the validation cohort of more than 90 subjects was the group to which the donors belonged. Library preparation was by the immunoSEQ multiplex PCR assay. The original pipeline was this. To diagnose cytomegalovirus status from the catalog of TCR beta chain sequences, a statistical classification framework was built. TCRdb stores this immuneACCESS table with in-frame sequences only. Part of the clones is absent; in the studies checked, under half of the shortfall reflects unresolved V genes, and no reason is known for the rest. Clone size and V and J calls were adopted from that table, with D and trimming inferred from the DNA. This sample lists 60,000 to 90,000 clones; around 81% were detected once. The ten largest make up 3% of the sample. V lost 0 bases and J lost 8 bases; the stretch between them is 14 bases long. The CDR3 sequence holds 15 residues, the cysteine and phenylalanine included. The sequence is cut down to CDR3 DNA, 45 bases in frame from base 1. As encoded in the germline V gene, CDR1 is SGHRS while CDR2 is YFSETQ.

The chain employs TRBV5-1 and TRBJ1-4, and TRBD1 may be the D gene, going by 5 matching bases. The receptor was derived from a man aged 25-40 years in good health and CMV-seronegative. Sequencing used PBMCs. The nucleotide sequence is given as TGCGCCAGCAGCTTGGTCGGGGGGGACTACGAAAAACTGTTTTTT. It translates to CASSLVGGDYEKLFF.